This T cell receptor (beta chain) was sequenced in a study of neurological immune-mediated disorders. Overall study findings and caveats: In multiple sclerosis patients, the repertoire cluster was unrelated to clinical or MRI findings. The repertoires of 18 of 34 multiple sclerosis patients were placed by phylogenetic grouping in a single related-CDR3 cluster, which may be a signature.

This clonotype was recorded at least ten times. As yet, its antigen is unknown. The unsorted libraries were prepared from 2 million PBMCs (stored at -80 C). Every sequencing run generated in excess of 180 million TCR-beta sequences. These sequences covered 15-18 subjects. TCRdb used MiXCR to reprocess the 5' RACE reads, holding one entry per CDR3 protein. Among tens of thousands of distinct CDR3 sequences listed, around 3.3% were seen once. CDR3 length: 14 amino acids. Trimming removed 3 bases from V and 0 bases from J, with 6 bases in between. The sequencing sample was made of PBMCs. This sequence joins TRBV12-3 or TRBV12-4 and TRBJ1-5; no reliable D call. This TCR was recovered from a woman in her 50s with multiple sclerosis. The CDR3 reads CASSFGSSNQPQHF. DNA of the CDR3: TGTGCCAGCAGTTTTGGGAGTAGCAATCAGCCCCAGCATTTT.